This T cell receptor beta chain was retrieved from a study of blood T cell repertoires in COVID-19. Study-level information: Whether acute or convalescent, the COVID-19 samples came from the United States, Italy and Spain. Sources were T cells, B-cell-depleted T cells, or PBMCs; the material itself was cDNA or gDNA.

Methods used by the authors: How many nucleated cells were present was estimated from reference gene primer amplification. Profiled with immunoSEQ multiplex PCR; TCRdb holds only in-frame clones, not every one. The DNA was the basis for D and trimming; V, J and clone size are from that table. The sample holds over 600,000 clones, 85% to 90% seen once. Per germline, CDR1 GTSNPN and CDR2 SVGIG (reference sequence). The CDR3 sequence is 15 residues long. Trimming cost V 3 bases and J 0 bases, with 13 bases left between them. The clonotype comes from a woman between 18 and 29 years old with acute or convalescent COVID-19. This chain uses TRBV30 with TRBJ2-3; a weak D match, TRBD1 (5 bases). Input material: peripheral blood. The CDR3 bases are TGTGCCTGGAGCTTTACAGGATATAGCACAGATACGCAGTATTTT. Its translation: CAWSFTGYSTDTQYF.